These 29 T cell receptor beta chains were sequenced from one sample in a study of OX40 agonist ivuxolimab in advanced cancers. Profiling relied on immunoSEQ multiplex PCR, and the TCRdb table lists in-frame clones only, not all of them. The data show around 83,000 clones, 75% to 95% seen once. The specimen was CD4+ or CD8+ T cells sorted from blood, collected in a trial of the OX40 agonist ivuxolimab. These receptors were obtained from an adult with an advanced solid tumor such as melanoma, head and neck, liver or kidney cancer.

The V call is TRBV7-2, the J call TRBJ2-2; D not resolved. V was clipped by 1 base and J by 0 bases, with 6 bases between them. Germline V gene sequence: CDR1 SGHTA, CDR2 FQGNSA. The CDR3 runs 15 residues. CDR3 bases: TGTGCCAGCAGCTTAGTAAAGGCGAACACCGGGGAGCTGTTTTTT. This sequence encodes CASSLVKANTGELFF.

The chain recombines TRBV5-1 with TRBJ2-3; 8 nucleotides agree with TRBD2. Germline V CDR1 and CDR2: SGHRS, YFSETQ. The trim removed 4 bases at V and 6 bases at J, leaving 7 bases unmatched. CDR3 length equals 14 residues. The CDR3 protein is CASSVSGRTDTQYF. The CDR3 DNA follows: TGCGCCAGCAGCGTGAGCGGGAGAACGGATACGCAGTATTTT.

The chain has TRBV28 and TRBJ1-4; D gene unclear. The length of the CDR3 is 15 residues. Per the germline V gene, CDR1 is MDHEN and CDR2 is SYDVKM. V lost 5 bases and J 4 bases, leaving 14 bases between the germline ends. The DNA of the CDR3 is TGTGCCAGCAGTCCCTCCGCAAGGCATAATGAAAAACTGTTTTTT. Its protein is CASSPSARHNEKLFF.

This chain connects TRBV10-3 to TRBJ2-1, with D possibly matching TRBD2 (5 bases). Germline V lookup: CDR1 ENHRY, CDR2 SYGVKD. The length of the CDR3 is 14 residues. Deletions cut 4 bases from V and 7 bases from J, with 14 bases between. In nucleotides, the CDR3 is TGTGCCATCAGTGCGGTCACCCCGGGAAATGAGCAGTTCTTC. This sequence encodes CAISAVTPGNEQFF.

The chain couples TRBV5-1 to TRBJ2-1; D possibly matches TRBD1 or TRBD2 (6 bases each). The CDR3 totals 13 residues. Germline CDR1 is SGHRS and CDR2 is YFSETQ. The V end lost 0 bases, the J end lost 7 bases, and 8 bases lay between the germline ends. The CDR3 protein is CASSLVGGNEQFF. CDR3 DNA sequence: TGCGCCAGCAGCTTGGTAGGGGGGAATGAGCAGTTCTTC.

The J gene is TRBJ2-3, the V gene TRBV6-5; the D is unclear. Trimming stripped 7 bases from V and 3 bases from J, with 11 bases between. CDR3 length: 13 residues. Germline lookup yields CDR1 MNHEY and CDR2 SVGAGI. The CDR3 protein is CASNTPGTDTQYF. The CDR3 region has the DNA TGTGCCAGCAACACACCTGGGACAGATACGCAGTATTTT.

CDR3 nucleotides: TGTGCCAGCAGAGGTCGGTTCAGCACAGATACGCAGTATTTT. Protein: CASRGRFSTDTQYF. The V and J genes are TRBV2 and TRBJ2-3; no reliable D call. The CDR3 has 14 amino acids. The V gene lost 6 bases and the J gene lost 0 bases, with 10 bases spanning the gap. In germline, CDR1 is SNHLY, CDR2 FYNNEI.

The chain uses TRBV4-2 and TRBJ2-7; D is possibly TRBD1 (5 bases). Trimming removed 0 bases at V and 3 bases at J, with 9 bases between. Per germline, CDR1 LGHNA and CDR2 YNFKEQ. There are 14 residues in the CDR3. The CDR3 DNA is TGTGCCAGCAGCCAAGATTGGGGCAACTACGAGCAGTACTTC. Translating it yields CASSQDWGNYEQYF.

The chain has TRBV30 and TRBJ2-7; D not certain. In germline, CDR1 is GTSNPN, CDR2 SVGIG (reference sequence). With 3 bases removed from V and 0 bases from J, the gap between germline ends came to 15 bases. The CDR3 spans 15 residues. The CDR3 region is CAWRTFRVSSYEQYF. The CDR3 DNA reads TGTGCCTGGAGGACCTTTCGGGTCAGCTCCTACGAGCAGTACTTC.

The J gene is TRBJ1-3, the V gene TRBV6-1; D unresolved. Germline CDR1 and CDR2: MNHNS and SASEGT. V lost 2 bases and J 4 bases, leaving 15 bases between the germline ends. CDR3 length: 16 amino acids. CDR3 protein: CASSEFLGSGGNTIYF. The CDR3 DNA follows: TGTGCCAGCAGTGAATTTCTGGGCTCGGGAGGAAACACCATATATTTT.

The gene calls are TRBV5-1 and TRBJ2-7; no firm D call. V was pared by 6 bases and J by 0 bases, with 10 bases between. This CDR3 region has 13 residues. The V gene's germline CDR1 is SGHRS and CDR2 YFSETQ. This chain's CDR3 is CASTQESSYEQYF. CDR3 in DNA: TGCGCCAGCACCCAAGAAAGCTCCTACGAGCAGTACTTC.

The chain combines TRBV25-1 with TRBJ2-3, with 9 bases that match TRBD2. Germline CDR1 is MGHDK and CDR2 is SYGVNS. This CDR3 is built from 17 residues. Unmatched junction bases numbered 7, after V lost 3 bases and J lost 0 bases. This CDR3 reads CASSELTSGFSTDTQYF. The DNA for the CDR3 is TGTGCCAGCAGTGAGTTAACTAGCGGGTTTAGCACAGATACGCAGTATTTT.

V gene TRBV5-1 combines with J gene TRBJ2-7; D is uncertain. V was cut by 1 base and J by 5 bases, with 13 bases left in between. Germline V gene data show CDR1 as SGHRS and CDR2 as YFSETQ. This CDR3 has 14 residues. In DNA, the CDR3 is TGCGCCAGCAGCTTGAGACTGCCCCAGGACGAGCAGTACTTC. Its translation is CASSLRLPQDEQYF.

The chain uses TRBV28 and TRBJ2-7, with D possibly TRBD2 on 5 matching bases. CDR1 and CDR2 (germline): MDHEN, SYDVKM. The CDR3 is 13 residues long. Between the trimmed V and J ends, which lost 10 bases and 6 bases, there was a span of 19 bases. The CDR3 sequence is CATLGRTPVEQYF. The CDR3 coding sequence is TGTGCCACTCTCGGCAGGACTCCCGTCGAGCAGTACTTC.

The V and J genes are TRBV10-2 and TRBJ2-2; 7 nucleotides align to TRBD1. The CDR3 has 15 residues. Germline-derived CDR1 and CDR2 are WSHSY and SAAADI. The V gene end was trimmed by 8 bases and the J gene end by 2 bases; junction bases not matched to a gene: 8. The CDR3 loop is CASQRDRLNTGELFF. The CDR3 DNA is TGCGCCAGCCAACGGGACAGATTAAACACCGGGGAGCTGTTTTTT.

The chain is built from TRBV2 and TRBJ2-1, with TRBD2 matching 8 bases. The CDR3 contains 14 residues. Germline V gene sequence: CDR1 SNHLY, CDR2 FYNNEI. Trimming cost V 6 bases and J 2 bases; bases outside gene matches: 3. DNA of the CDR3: TGTGCCAGCAGGCCGGGACTAGCCTACAATGAGCAGTTCTTC. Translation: CASRPGLAYNEQFF. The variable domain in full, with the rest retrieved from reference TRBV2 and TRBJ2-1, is EPEVTQTPSHQVTQMGQEVILRCVPISNHLYFYWYRQILGQKVEFLVSFYNNEISEKSEIFDDQFSVERPDGSNFTLKIRSTKLEDSAMYFCASRPGLAYNEQFFGPGTRLTVL.

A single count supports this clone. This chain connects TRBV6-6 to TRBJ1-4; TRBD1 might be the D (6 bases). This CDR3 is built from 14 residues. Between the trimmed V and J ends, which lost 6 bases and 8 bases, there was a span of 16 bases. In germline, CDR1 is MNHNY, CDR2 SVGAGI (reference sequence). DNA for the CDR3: TGTGCCAGCAGATGGTCGGGTGGGGGCGAAAAACTGTTTTTT. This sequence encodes CASRWSGGGEKLFF.

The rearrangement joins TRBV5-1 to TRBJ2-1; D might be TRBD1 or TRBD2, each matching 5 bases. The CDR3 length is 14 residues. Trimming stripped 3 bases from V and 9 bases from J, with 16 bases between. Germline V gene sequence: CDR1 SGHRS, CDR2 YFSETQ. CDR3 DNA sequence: TGCGCCAGCAGCTCCTCCGGGACCTTCGGTGAGCAGTTCTTC. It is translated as CASSSSGTFGEQFF.

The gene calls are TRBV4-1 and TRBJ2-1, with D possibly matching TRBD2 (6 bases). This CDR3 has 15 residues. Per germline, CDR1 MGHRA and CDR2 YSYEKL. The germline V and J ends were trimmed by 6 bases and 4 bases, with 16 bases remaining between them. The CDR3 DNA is TGCGCCAGCAGTCCCCCGGCGGGGTTATACAATGAGCAGTTCTTC. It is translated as CASSPPAGLYNEQFF.

The CDR3 region is CASGRDNSYEQYF. The CDR3 DNA reads TGCGCCAGCGGTCGGGACAACTCCTACGAGCAGTACTTC. V gene TRBV5-1 combines with J gene TRBJ2-7; D possibly corresponds to TRBD1 (6 bases). The CDR3 totals 13 residues. Deletions cut 7 bases from V and 0 bases from J, with 11 bases between. Germline lookup yields CDR1 SGHRS and CDR2 YFSETQ. The full variable domain, with the rest looked up from reference TRBV5-1 and TRBJ2-7, is KAGVTQTPRYLIKTRGQQVTLSCSPISGHRSVSWYQQTPGQGLQFLFEYFSETQRNKGNFPGRFSGRQFSNSRSEMNVSTLELGDSALYLCASGRDNSYEQYFGPGTRLTVT.

The CDR3 nucleotides are TGTGCCAGCAGTGAATACCCCGGGGAGACCCAGTACTTC. Its protein product is CASSEYPGETQYF. This rearrangement joins TRBV25-1 to TRBJ2-5, with unresolved D. The CDR3 has 13 amino acids. Germline V gene sequence: CDR1 MGHDK, CDR2 SYGVNS. Trimming shortened V by 0 bases and J by 5 bases, and 7 bases separated the two germline ends.

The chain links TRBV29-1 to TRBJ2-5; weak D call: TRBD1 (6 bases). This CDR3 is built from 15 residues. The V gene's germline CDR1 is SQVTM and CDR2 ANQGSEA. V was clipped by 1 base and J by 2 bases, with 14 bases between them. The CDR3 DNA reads TGCAGCGTTGAAGTCAGGGGAACCTTACAAGAGACCCAGTACTTC. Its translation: CSVEVRGTLQETQYF.

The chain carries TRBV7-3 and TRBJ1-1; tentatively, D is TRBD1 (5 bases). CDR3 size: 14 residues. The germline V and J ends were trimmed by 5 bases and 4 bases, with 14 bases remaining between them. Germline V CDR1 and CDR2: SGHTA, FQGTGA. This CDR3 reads CASSPGTEGTEAFF. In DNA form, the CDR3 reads TGTGCCAGCAGCCCTGGGACGGAGGGCACTGAAGCTTTCTTT.

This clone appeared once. The CDR3 bases are TGTGCCAGCTCACCACCGGCCGGGACAGGAAATGAAAAACTGTTTTTT. Amino acids: CASSPPAGTGNEKLFF. The J gene is TRBJ1-4, the V gene TRBV18; 8 nucleotides agree with TRBD1. The germline gives CDR1 KGHSH, CDR2 LQKENI. With 0 bases clipped from V and 5 bases from J, the junction kept 5 bases outside the gene matches. The CDR3 sequence is 16 residues long.

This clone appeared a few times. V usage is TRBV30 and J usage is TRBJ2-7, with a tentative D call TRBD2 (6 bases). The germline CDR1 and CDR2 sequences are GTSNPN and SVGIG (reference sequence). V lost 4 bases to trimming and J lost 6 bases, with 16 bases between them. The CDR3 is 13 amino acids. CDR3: CAWTGATRGEQYF. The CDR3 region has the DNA TGTGCCTGGACCGGAGCGACGCGGGGCGAGCAGTACTTC. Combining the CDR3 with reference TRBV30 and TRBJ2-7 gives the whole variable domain SQTIHQWPATLVQPVGSPLSLECTVEGTSNPNLYWYRQAAGRGLQLLFYSVGIGQISSEVPQNLSASRPQDRQFILSSKKLLLSDSGFYLCAWTGATRGEQYFGPGTRLTVT.

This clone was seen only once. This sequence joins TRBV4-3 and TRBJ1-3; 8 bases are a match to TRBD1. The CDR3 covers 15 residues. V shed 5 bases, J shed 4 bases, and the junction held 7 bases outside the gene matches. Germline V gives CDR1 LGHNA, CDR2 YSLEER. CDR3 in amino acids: CASSETTGAGNTIYF. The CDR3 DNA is TGCGCCAGCAGCGAAACGACAGGGGCCGGAAACACCATATATTTT.

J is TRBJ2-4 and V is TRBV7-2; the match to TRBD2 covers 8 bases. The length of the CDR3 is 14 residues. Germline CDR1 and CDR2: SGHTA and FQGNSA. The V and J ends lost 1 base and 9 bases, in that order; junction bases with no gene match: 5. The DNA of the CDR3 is TGTGCCAGCAGCTTAGACCCTGCGGGGGGCATTCAGTACTTC. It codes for CASSLDPAGGIQYF.

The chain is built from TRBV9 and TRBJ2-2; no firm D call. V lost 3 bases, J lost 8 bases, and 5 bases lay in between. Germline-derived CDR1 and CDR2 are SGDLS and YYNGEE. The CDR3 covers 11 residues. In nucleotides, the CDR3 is TGTGCCAGCAGCGGAGGAGGGGAGCTGTTTTTT. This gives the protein CASSGGGELFF. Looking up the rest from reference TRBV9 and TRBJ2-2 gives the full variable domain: DSGVTQTPKHLITATGQRVTLRCSPRSGDLSVYWYQQSLDQGLQFLIQYYNGEERAKGNILERFSAQQFPDLHSELNLSSLELGDSALYFCASSGGGELFFGEGSRLTVL.

CDR3 protein: CASRSTLTVQPQHF. The CDR3 DNA reads TGTGCCAGCAGATCTACCTTGACTGTACAGCCCCAGCATTTT. V and J are TRBV28 and TRBJ1-5; D gene unclear. The CDR3 loop spans 14 amino acids. Germline-derived CDR1 and CDR2 are MDHEN and SYDVKM. Deletions cut 6 bases from V and 7 bases from J, with 16 bases between.